The sequence of this TCR beta chain was determined in a study of cytomegalovirus exposure and HLA in healthy donors. Regarding the study as a whole: In an earlier analysis, productive rearrangement rates for most beta V segments clustered near 87% or 30%.

CDR1 is SGHAT, CDR2 FQDESV, per germline (reference sequence). J gave up 2 bases and V 3 bases, and 6 bases lay outside the gene matches. CDR3 length: 15 residues. As regards this clone: Its antigen remains unidentified.

This PCR relied on a set of 60 Vbeta primers and 13 Jbeta primers. Method: immunoSEQ multiplex PCR; TCRdb's copy keeps in-frame clones and lacks some. Seen here are 180,000 or so clones, 77% observed once, and the top ten hold roughly 3.7%. This receptor was identified in an older woman in good health and CMV-seropositive. What was sequenced was PBMCs. This chain joins TRBV11-1 and TRBJ1-1; 7 bases are shared with TRBD1. As DNA, the CDR3 is TGTGCCAGCAGCTTTCTTTCAGGGGGAAACACTGAAGCTTTCTTT. It codes for CASSFLSGGNTEAFF.